This TCR beta chain comes out of a study of blood T cell repertoires in COVID-19. Turning to the study itself: Material from acute and convalescent COVID-19 was sourced from the United States, Italy and Spain. The analysed material was cDNA or gDNA that came from T cells, B-cell-depleted T cells, or PBMCs.

The V end was cut by 6 bases, the J end by 2 bases, with 12 bases between. Germline values: CDR1 SNHLY, CDR2 FYNNEI. The CDR3 contains 14 residues. Repertoires were generated with immunoSEQ multiplex PCR, while TCRdb's copy carries only in-frame clones and drops some. In the table there are over 100,000 clones, roughly 85% of which are singletons. The TCR was taken from a woman aged 55 to 70 with acute or convalescent COVID-19. The chain joins TRBV2 to TRBJ2-3; D call uncertain. Sequenced material: peripheral blood. The DNA of the CDR3 is TGTGCCAGCAGGGCCCGCTCCACCACAGATACGCAGTATTTT. Translating gives CASRARSTTDTQYF.